This is a list of T cell receptor beta chains from one sample in a study of blood T cell repertoires in COVID-19. Generated by immunoSEQ multiplex PCR, the TCRdb table keeps only in-frame clones and is missing some. The table lists more than 110,000 clones, 80% to 90% of them singletons. Sequencing used peripheral blood. Receptors were obtained from a woman in her thirties or forties with acute or convalescent COVID-19. Both conserved end residues are part of each CDR3. A D gene is named only where the DNA matches it firmly. The size field is filled for only some rows; it gives once, few, many or a size class.

TRBV19	TRBJ2-5	-	TRBD1	CASSIGGTGGMETQYF	TGTGCCAGTAGTATAGGAGGGACAGGGGGCATGGAGACCCAGTACTTC
TRBV27	TRBJ1-1	few	-	CASSLSKTRPLLLISTEAFF	TGTGCCAGCAGTTTATCGAAAACCCGTCCCCTACTTCTGATTAGTACTGAAGCTTTCTTT
TRBV6-1	TRBJ2-3	-	-	CASSDQGGRADTQYF	TGTGCCAGCAGTGATCAGGGGGGACGAGCAGATACGCAGTATTTT
TRBV6-4	TRBJ2-3	-	TRBD2	CASSDTGGADTQYF	TGTGCCAGCAGTGATACGGGAGGGGCAGATACGCAGTATTTT
TRBV3-1/TRBV3-2	TRBJ1-2	-	-	CASSQFLGGYTF	TGTGCCAGCAGCCAATTTCTAGGTGGCTACACCTTC
TRBV28	TRBJ1-2	-	-	CASGSNYGYTF	TGTGCCAGCGGTAGTAACTATGGCTACACCTTC
TRBV11-2	TRBJ1-1	few	-	CASSLGQVGTEAFF	TGTGCCAGCAGCTTAGGACAGGTTGGCACTGAAGCTTTCTTT
TRBV28	TRBJ1-6	-	TRBD1	CASSSDRGLHF	TGTGCCAGCAGTTCTGACAGGGGGCTCCACTTT
TRBV20-1	TRBJ2-7	-	TRBD1	CSASRGQIYEQYF	TGCAGTGCTAGTCGGGGACAGATCTACGAGCAGTACTTC
TRBV10-3	TRBJ2-7	few	TRBD2	CAIRPAGDGYEQYF	TGTGCCATCAGACCAGCGGGAGATGGCTACGAGCAGTACTTC
TRBV19	TRBJ1-2	-	TRBD1	CATQGGGYNYGYTF	TGTGCCACCCAGGGGGGAGGTTACAACTATGGCTACACCTTC
TRBV3-1/TRBV3-2	TRBJ1-1	once	-	CASGPNTEAFF	TGTGCCAGCGGGCCCAACACTGAAGCTTTCTTT
TRBV7-2	TRBJ1-5	-	-	CASSFGGFNQPQHF	TGTGCCAGCAGCTTCGGCGGTTTCAATCAGCCCCAGCATTTT
TRBV5-5	TRBJ2-2	-	-	CASSPTSPRGTGELFF	TGTGCCAGCAGCCCCACTAGTCCCCGGGGGACCGGGGAGCTGTTTTTT
TRBV27	TRBJ1-3	-	TRBD1	CASRSGTVGNTIYF	TGTGCCAGCAGATCCGGGACAGTCGGAAACACCATATATTTT
TRBV29-1	TRBJ1-5	-	-	CSVEEDRYQPQHF	TGCAGCGTTGAGGAGGACCGATATCAGCCCCAGCATTTT
TRBV28	TRBJ1-1	-	-	CASSFGQHTEAFF	TGTGCCAGCAGTTTTGGGCAACACACTGAAGCTTTCTTT
TRBV21-1	TRBJ1-4	once	-	CASSKKQGAYEKLFF	TGTGCCAGCAGCAAGAAACAGGGGGCTTACGAAAAACTGTTTTTT